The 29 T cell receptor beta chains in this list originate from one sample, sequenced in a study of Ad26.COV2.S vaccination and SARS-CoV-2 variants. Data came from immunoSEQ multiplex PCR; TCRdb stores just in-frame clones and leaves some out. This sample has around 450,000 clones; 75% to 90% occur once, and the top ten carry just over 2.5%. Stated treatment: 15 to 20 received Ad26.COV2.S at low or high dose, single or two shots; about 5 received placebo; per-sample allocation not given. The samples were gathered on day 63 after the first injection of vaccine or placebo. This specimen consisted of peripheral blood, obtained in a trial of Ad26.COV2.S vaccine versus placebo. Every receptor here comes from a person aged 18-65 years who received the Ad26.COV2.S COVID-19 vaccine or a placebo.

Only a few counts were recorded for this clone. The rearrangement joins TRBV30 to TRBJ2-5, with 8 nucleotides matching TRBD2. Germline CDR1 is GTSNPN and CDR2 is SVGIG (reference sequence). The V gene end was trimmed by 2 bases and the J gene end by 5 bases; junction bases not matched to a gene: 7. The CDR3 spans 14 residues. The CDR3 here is CAWSTGLAVETQYF. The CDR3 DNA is TGTGCCTGGAGTACCGGACTAGCTGTGGAGACCCAGTACTTC.

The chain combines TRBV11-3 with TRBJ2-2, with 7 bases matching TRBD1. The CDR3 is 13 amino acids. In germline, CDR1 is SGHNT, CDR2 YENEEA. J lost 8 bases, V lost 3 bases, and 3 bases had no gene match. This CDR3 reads CASSFDRAGELFF. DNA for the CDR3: TGTGCCAGCAGCTTCGACAGGGCAGGGGAGCTGTTTTTT.

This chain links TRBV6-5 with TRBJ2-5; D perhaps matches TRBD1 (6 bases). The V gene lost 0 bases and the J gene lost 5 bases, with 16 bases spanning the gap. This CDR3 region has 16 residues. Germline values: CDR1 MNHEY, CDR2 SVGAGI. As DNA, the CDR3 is TGTGCCAGCAGTTACTCGTTTACAGGGATCGGGGAGACCCAGTACTTC. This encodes CASSYSFTGIGETQYF.

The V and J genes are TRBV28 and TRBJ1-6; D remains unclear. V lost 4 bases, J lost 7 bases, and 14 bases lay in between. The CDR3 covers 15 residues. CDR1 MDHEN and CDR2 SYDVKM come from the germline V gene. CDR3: CASSSTPLWNSPLHF. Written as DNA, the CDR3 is TGTGCCAGCAGTTCGACACCTCTTTGGAATTCACCCCTCCACTTT. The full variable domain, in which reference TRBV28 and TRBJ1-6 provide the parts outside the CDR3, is DVKVTQSSRYLVKRTGEKVFLECVQDMDHENMFWYRQDPGLGLRLIYFSYDVKMKEKGDIPEGYSVSREKKERFSLILESASTNQTSMYLCASSSTPLWNSPLHFGNGTRLTVT.

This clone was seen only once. In nucleotides, the CDR3 is TGTGCCAGCAGCTCCTCCCCAGGGGCGACCGGGGAGCTGTTTTTT. Translating it yields CASSSSPGATGELFF. V is TRBV7-3 and J is TRBJ2-2; D possibly corresponds to TRBD1 (6 bases). Germline CDR1 is SGHTA and CDR2 is FQGTGA. The CDR3 has 15 residues. V was cut by 4 bases and J by 5 bases, with 14 bases left in between.

CDR3 protein: CASSLVFGNTGELFF. As DNA, the CDR3 is TGTGCCAGCAGCTTAGTGTTCGGGAACACCGGGGAGCTGTTTTTT. The rearrangement links TRBV7-2 to TRBJ2-2; D not certain. This CDR3 comprises 15 residues. Trimming took off 1 base at V and 1 base at J, with 7 bases between the two ends. The V gene's germline CDR1 is SGHTA and CDR2 FQGNSA.

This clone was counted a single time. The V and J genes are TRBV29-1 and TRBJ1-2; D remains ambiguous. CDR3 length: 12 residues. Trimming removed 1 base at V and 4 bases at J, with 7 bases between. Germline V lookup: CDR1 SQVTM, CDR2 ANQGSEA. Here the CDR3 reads CSVEGEAYGYTF. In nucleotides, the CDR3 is TGCAGCGTTGAAGGGGAAGCCTATGGCTACACCTTC.

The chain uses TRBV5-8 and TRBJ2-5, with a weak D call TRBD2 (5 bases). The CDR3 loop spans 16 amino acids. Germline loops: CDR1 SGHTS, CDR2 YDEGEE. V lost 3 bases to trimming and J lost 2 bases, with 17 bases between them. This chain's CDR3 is CASSSRPGYRQETQYF. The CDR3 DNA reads TGTGCCAGCAGCTCCCGACCGGGATACCGTCAAGAGACCCAGTACTTC.

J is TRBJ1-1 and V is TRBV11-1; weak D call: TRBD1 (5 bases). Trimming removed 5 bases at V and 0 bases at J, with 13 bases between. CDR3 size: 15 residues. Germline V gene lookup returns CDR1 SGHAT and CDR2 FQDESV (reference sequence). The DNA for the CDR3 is TGTGCCAGCAGCCCAGGGTGGGGGATGAACACTGAAGCTTTCTTT. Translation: CASSPGWGMNTEAFF.

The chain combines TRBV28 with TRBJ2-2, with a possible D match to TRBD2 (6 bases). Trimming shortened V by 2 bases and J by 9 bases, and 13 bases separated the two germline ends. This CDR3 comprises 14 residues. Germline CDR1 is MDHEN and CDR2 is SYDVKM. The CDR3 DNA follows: TGTGCCAGCAGTTTAGAAGGGCGGGGTCGGGAGCTGTTTTTT. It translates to CASSLEGRGRELFF.

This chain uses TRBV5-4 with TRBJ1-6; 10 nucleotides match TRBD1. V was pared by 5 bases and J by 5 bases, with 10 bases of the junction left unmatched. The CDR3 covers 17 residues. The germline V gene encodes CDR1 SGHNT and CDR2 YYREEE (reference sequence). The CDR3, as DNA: TGTGCCAGCAGATTCGCTTGGACAGGGGGAAATAATTCACCCCTCCACTTT. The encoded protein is CASRFAWTGGNNSPLHF.

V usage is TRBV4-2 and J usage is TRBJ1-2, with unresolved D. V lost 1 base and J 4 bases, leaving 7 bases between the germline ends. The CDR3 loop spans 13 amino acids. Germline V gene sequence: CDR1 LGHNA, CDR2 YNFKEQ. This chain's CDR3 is CASSQASGYGYTF. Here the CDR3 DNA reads TGTGCCAGCAGCCAAGCCTCAGGCTATGGCTACACCTTC.

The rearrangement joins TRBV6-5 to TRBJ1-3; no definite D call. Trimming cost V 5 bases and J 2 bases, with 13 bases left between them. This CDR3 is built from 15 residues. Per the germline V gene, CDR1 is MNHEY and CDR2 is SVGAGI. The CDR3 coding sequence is TGTGCCAGCAGTCGCTACTGGGGTGCTGGAAACACCATATATTTT. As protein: CASSRYWGAGNTIYF.

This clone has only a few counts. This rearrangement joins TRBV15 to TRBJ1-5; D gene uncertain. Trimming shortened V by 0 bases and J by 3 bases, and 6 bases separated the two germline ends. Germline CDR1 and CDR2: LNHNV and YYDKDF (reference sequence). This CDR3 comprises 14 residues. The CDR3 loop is CATSRDRFNQPQHF. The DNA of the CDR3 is TGTGCCACCAGCAGAGATCGGTTCAATCAGCCCCAGCATTTT. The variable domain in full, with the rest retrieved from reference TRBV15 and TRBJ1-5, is DAMVIQNPRYQVTQFGKPVTLSCSQTLNHNVMYWYQQKSSQAPKLLFHYYDKDFNNEADTPDNFQSRRPNTSFCFLDIRSPGLGDTAMYLCATSRDRFNQPQHFGDGTRLSIL.

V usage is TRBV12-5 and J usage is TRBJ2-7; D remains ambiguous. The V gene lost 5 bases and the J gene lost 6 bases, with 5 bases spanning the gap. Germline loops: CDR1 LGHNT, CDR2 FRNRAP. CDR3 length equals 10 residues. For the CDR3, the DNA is TGTGCTAGTGGTCCATCCGAGCAGTACGTC. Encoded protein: CASGPSEQYV.

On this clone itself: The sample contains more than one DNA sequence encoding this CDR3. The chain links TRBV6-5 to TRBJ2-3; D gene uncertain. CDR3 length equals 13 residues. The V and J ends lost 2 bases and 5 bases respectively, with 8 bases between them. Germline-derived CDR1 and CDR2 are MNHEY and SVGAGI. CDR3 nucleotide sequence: TGTGCCAGCAGTTACGGCCGTGGAGATACGCAGTATTTT. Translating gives CASSYGRGDTQYF.

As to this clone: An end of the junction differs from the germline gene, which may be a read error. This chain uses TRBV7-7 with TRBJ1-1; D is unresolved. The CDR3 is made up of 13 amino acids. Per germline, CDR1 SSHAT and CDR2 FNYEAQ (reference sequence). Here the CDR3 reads CASSLRLNTEAFF. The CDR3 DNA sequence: TGTGCTAGCAGCTTAAGGTTGAACACTGAAGCTTTCTTT.

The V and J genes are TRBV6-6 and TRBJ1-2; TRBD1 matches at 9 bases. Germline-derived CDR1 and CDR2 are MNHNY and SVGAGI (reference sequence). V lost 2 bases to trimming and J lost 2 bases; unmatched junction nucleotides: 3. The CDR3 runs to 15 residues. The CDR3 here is CASSYLGTGNYGYTF. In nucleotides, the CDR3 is TGTGCCAGCAGTTACCTCGGGACAGGGAACTATGGCTACACCTTC.

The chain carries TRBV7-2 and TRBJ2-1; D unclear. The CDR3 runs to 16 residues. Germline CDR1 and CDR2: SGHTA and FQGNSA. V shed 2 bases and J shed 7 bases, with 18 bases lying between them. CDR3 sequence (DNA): TGTGCCAGCAGCTTAATCAGACACCGGAACTGGAATGAGCAGTTCTTC. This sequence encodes CASSLIRHRNWNEQFF.

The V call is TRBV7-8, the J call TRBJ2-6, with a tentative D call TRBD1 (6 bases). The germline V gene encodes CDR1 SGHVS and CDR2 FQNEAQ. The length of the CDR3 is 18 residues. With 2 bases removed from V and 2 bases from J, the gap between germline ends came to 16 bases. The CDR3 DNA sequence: TGTGCCAGCAGCTTATTAACAGGGACGGTGGCTGGGGCCAACGTCCTGACTTTC. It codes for CASSLLTGTVAGANVLTF.

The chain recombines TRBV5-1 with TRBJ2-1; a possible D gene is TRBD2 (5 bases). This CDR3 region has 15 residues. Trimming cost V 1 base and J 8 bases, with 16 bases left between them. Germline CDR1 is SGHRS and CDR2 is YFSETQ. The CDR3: CASSLWLARTDEQFF. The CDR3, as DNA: TGCGCCAGCAGCTTGTGGCTAGCTCGTACGGATGAGCAGTTCTTC. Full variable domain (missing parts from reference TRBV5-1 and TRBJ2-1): KAGVTQTPRYLIKTRGQQVTLSCSPISGHRSVSWYQQTPGQGLQFLFEYFSETQRNKGNFPGRFSGRQFSNSRSEMNVSTLELGDSALYLCASSLWLARTDEQFFGPGTRLTVL.

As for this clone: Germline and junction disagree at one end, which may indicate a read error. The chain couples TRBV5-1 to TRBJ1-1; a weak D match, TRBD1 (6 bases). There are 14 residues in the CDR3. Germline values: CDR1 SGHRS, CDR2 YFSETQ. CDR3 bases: TGCGCCAGCACCTTGAGGGGGGTTGGCACTGAAGCTTTCTTT. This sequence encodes CASTLRGVGTEAFF.

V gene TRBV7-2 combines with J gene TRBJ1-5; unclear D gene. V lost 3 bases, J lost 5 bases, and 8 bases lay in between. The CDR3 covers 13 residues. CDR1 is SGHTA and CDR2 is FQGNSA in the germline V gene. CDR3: CASSFNGYQPQHF. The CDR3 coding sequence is TGTGCCAGCAGCTTTAACGGTTATCAGCCCCAGCATTTT. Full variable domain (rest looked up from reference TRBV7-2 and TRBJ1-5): GAGVSQSPSNKVTEKGKDVELRCDPISGHTALYWYRQSLGQGLEFLIYFQGNSAPDKSGLPSDRFSAERTGGSVSTLTIQRTQQEDSAVYLCASSFNGYQPQHFGDGTRLSIL.

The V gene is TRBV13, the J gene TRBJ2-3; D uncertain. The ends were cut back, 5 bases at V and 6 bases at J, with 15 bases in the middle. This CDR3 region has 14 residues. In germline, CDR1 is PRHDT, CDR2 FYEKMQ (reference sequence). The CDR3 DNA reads TGTGCCAGCAGCCCCCCCGGTAGGGTGGATACGCAGTATTTT. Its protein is CASSPPGRVDTQYF.

CDR3 sequence: CASSPSAQGRSGNTIYF. In DNA, the CDR3 is TGCGCCAGCAGCCCATCAGCCCAGGGACGGTCTGGAAACACCATATATTTT. The chain employs TRBV5-1 and TRBJ1-3, with D perhaps TRBD1 (5 bases). Germline V lookup: CDR1 SGHRS, CDR2 YFSETQ. With 4 bases removed from V and 1 base from J, the gap between germline ends came to 18 bases. CDR3 length: 17 residues. The full variable domain, with the rest looked up from reference TRBV5-1 and TRBJ1-3, is KAGVTQTPRYLIKTRGQQVTLSCSPISGHRSVSWYQQTPGQGLQFLFEYFSETQRNKGNFPGRFSGRQFSNSRSEMNVSTLELGDSALYLCASSPSAQGRSGNTIYFGEGSWLTVV.

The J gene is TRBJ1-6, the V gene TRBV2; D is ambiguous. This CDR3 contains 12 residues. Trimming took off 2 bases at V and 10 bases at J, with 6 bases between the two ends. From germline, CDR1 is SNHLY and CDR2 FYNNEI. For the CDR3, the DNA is TGTGCCAGCAGTGAATCCTGGTCACCCCTCCACTTT. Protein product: CASSESWSPLHF.

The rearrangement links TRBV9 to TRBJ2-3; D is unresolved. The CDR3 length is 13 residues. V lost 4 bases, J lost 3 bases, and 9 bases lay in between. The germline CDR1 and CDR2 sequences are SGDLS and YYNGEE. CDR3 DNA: TGTGCCAGCAGCTCCAAATGGACAGATACGCAGTATTTT. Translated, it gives CASSSKWTDTQYF.

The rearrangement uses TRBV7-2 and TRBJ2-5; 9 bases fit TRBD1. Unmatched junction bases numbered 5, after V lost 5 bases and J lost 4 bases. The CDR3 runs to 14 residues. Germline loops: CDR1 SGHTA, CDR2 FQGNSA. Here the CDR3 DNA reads TGTGCCAGCAGCAGCAACAGGGGGCCAGAGACCCAGTACTTC. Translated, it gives CASSSNRGPETQYF.

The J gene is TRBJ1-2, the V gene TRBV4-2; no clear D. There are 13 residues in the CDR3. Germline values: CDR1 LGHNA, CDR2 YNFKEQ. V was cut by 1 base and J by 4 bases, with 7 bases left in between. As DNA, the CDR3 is TGTGCCAGCAGCCAAGTACTACGCTATGGCTACACCTTC. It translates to CASSQVLRYGYTF.